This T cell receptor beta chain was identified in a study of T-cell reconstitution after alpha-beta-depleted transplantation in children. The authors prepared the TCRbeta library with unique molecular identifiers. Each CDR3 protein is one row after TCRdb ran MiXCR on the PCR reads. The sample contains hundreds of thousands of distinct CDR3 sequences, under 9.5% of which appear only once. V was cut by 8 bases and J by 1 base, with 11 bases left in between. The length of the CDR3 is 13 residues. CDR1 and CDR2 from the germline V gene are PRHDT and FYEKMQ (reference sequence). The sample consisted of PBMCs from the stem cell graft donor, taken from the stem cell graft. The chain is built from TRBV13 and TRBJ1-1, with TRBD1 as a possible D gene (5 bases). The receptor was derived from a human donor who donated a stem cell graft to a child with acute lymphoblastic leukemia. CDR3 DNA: TGTGCCAGCGGGGACCGAGCGAACACTGAAGCTTTCTTT. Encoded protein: CASGDRANTEAFF. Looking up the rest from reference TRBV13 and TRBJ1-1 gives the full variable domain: AAGVIQSPRHLIKEKRETATLKCYPIPRHDTVYWYQQGPGQDPQFLISFYEKMQSDKGSIPDRFSAQQFSDYHSELNMSSLELGDSALYFCASGDRANTEAFFGQGTRLTVV.